This T cell receptor beta chain was captured by sequencing in a study of T cells after yellow fever vaccination. CDR3 length: 13 amino acids. Losses at the gene ends were 6 bases for V and 8 bases for J; bases not matched to a gene: 7. Per germline, CDR1 DFQATT and CDR2 SNEGSKA (reference sequence). This clonotype showed up just a few times. Antigen specificity is unknown. Study-wide findings and caveats: FACS-sorted repertoires could harbor abundant contaminating bulk-population clonotypes.

The 5'RACE template-switching step produced TCR cDNA and added a universal primer site and UMIs. TCRdb reanalysed the 5' RACE reads using MiXCR and keeps one entry per CDR3 protein. The table includes some 390,000 distinct CDR3 sequences, around 20% detected once. The chain combines TRBV20-1 with TRBJ2-1; 10 bases agree with TRBD2. Sample: PBMCs, taken before the yellow fever booster vaccination. This sequence originates from a man aged 18 to 30 who received the YFV17D yellow fever vaccine. This CDR3 reads CSAASGGAYEQFF. The CDR3 nucleotides are TGCAGTGCGGCGAGCGGGGGGGCCTATGAGCAGTTCTTC.